This T cell receptor beta chain came from a study of graft-versus-host responses after intestinal transplantation. In the study overall: Transplants given to recipients were multivisceral, liver-intestinal, or isolated intestinal.

With regard to this clone: Its antigen is as yet unknown.

Data came from immunoSEQ multiplex PCR; TCRdb stores just in-frame clones and leaves some out. Among 90,000 to 150,000 clones listed, just under 95% were seen once. This CDR3 is 13 amino acids long. CDR1 is SGHVS and CDR2 is FQNEAQ in the germline V gene. Trimming pared 5 bases from V and 5 bases from J, leaving 12 bases between. Study findings and constraints: Present in recipient marrow, GvH clones included some that appeared first in ileum or blood. Early post-transplant declines in HvG were associated with peak levels of circulating GvH clones.

V is TRBV7-8 and J is TRBJ2-5, with D maybe TRBD1 (8 bases). The specimen comprised unstimulated CD4+ T cells sorted from spleen or lymph node cells, sampled before intestinal transplant. The receptor was isolated from a human donor who received an intestinal transplant. The DNA of the CDR3 is TGTGCCAGCAGCGGACAGGGAGGGGAGACCCAGTACTTC. Protein sequence: CASSGQGGETQYF.